This TCR beta chain appears in the sequencing data of a study of blood T cells in healthy people across ages. Germline V gives CDR1 LGHNT, CDR2 FRNRAP. The CDR3 runs 17 residues. Trimming left V 1 base short and J 0 bases short, with 13 bases between. Sample-barcoded 5' priming and a J-beta primer mix drove a second PCR of about 6 to 11 cycles. Per sample, CDR3-containing paired-end reads numbered at least 2.5 million. TCRdb recomputed calls from the 5' RACE reads with MiXCR, one row per CDR3 protein. The sample gives 1.5 million to 2 million distinct CDR3 sequences, under 30% of which show up once; around 7.7% is in the top ten.

Sequenced material: blood. The clonotype was recovered from a woman in her twenties or thirties in good health. This sequence joins TRBV12-5 and TRBJ2-1; no clear D gene. CDR3 in DNA: TGTGCTAGTGGTTTGGATCCGCGGCCGAGCTCCTACAATGAGCAGTTCTTC. It specifies CASGLDPRPSSYNEQFF.